This is a list of T cell receptor beta chains from one sample in a study of control samples from healthy donors and cancer patients. Clones were sequenced by immunoSEQ multiplex PCR, and TCRdb holds only the in-frame ones, with some missing. The sample has some 120,000 clones; about 94% are singletons. Input material: blood. The source of these receptors is a man younger than 40 in good health. Both conserved end residues are part of each CDR3. The D gene is left open where the match is weak. Clone size is given for some rows only: seen once, a few or many times, or a class if the clone is expanded.

>TRBV4-1|-|-|TRBJ2-7
TGCGCCAGCAGCCAAGTGGACCAAAACTACGAGCAGTACTTC
CASSQVDQNYEQYF
>TRBV30|-|-|TRBJ1-6
TGTGCCTGGAAACCCGGAATCTATAATTCACCCCTCCACTTT
CAWKPGIYNSPLHF
>TRBV2|-|-|TRBJ1-1
TGTGCCAGCAGTACACAGGGCATCCCTGAAGCTTTCTTT
CASSTQGIPEAFF
>TRBV24-1|-|few|TRBJ2-1
TGTGCCACCAGTGATCCTTCCAGGGGGGGGTGGGATGAGCAGTTCTTC
CATSDPSRGGWDEQFF
>TRBV2|-|-|TRBJ1-3
TGTGCCAGCAGTGCCGCGAGGGGTTCTGGAAACACCATATATTTT
CASSAARGSGNTIYF
>TRBV3-1/TRBV3-2|TRBD1|-|TRBJ2-5
TGTGCCAGCGGTGGCAGGGGGCGGGAGACCCAGTACTTC
CASGGRGRETQYF
>TRBV5-4|-|-|TRBJ2-1
TGTGCCAGCAGCTTTTCCTACAATGAGCAGTTCTTC
CASSFSYNEQFF
>TRBV9|-|-|TRBJ1-2
TGTGCCAGCAGCGCCCTCCGGGGAGGTCAGGTCGGCTACACCTTC
CASSALRGGQVGYTF
>TRBV3-1/TRBV3-2|-|-|TRBJ1-3
TGTGCCAGCAGCCAGGACCTACCGGGACTCGTCTCTGGAAACACCATATATTTT
CASSQDLPGLVSGNTIYF
>TRBV27|TRBD1|-|TRBJ2-7
TGTGCCAGCAGCTCACGGGACAGCCCCTACGAGCAGTACTTC
CASSSRDSPYEQYF
>TRBV7-9|TRBD1|-|TRBJ2-5
TGTGCCAGCAGCTCCCGGACAGGGGACCAAGAGACCCAGTACTTC
CASSSRTGDQETQYF
>TRBV9|-|-|TRBJ1-2
TGTGCCAGCAGCGCTGACAGGTTTGGAAACTATGGCTACACCTTC
CASSADRFGNYGYTF
>TRBV24-1|-|-|TRBJ2-3
TGTGCCAGCCGACAGGCGAGCACAGATACGCAGTATTTT
CASRQASTDTQYF
>TRBV6-1|-|-|TRBJ1-2
TGTGCCAGCAGTGAAAGTGTTGGCTTGGGAGGGGATGGCTACACCTTC
CASSESVGLGGDGYTF
>TRBV5-1|-|-|TRBJ2-5
TGCGCCAGCAGCTCCTATCGCGACATCTGGGGAGAGACCCAGTACTTC
CASSSYRDIWGETQYF
>TRBV9|-|-|TRBJ1-2
TGTGCCAGCAGGTCCATGGGGGATCTCTATGGCTACACCTTC
CASRSMGDLYGYTF
>TRBV19|-|-|TRBJ2-2
TGTGCCAGCCACCCCGCGGAATGGGCCGGGGAGCTGTTTTTT
CASHPAEWAGELFF
>TRBV27|TRBD2|-|TRBJ2-5
TGTGCCAGCAGTTTCAGAGCTAGCGGGGGGTACTACCAAGAGACCCAGTACTTC
CASSFRASGGYYQETQYF
>TRBV19|-|-|TRBJ1-2
TGTGCCAGTAGTATAGCGGCCGGCAGATCCTATGGCTACACCTTC
CASSIAAGRSYGYTF
>TRBV10-2|-|-|TRBJ2-1
TGCGCCAGTGGGACGGGTGAGCAGTTCTTC
CASGTGEQFF
>TRBV5-8|TRBD1|-|TRBJ2-3
TGTGCCAGCAGCGGGACAGGTTTGGCGGATACGCAGTATTTT
CASSGTGLADTQYF
>TRBV7-9|-|-|TRBJ1-1
TGTGCCAGCAGCCAGGAGGGACACGAAGCTTTCTTT
CASSQEGHEAFF
>TRBV5-1|-|-|TRBJ1-3
TGCGCCAGCAGCCAGACAGGCTCTGGAAACACCATATATTTT
CASSQTGSGNTIYF
>TRBV2|-|-|TRBJ2-3
TGTGCCAGCAACAGCCGGGCCGGGTCGCAGTATTTT
CASNSRAGSQYF
>TRBV2|-|-|TRBJ2-5
TGTGCCAGCACCCTCACACAGTTAACCCGGGAGACCCAGTACTTC
CASTLTQLTRETQYF
>TRBV4-1|-|-|TRBJ2-3
TGCGCCAGCAGCCAAGTAGTAGGCTTCGCAGATACGCAGTATTTT
CASSQVVGFADTQYF
>TRBV4-1|-|-|TRBJ1-4
TGCGCCAGCAGCCAACTCCGGGGAACTAATGAAAAACTGTTTTTT
CASSQLRGTNEKLFF
>TRBV30|TRBD1|-|TRBJ1-2
TGTGCCTGGTACCCGAGGACAGGGTTTAACTATGGCTACACCTTC
CAWYPRTGFNYGYTF
>TRBV7-8|-|-|TRBJ1-2
TGTGCCAGCAGCGCCGCGGGGGGCTACACCTTC
CASSAAGGYTF
>TRBV7-9|-|once|TRBJ1-1
TGTGCCAGCAGTAGGGGAGTGAACACTGAAGCTTTCTTT
CASSRGVNTEAFF